The 21 T cell receptor beta chains below all came from one sample that was sequenced in a study of vaccination and CD4 T cells after COVID-19. Stated treatment: 10-day PBMC culture with coronavirus spike peptide pools or control peptides (ViraFEST assay). The antigens these receptors bind are not known. Oncomine TCR Beta short-read sequencing was applied to DNA from cultured CD4+ T cells. Each CDR3 protein gets one entry after TCRdb re-called the PCR reads with MiXCR. The repertoire consists of about 15,000 distinct CDR3 sequences, with 52% occurring once and the leading ten covering 6.5% to 8%. Sequencing used CD4+ T cells from blood, cultured in vitro. Receptor source: a human donor who had recovered from COVID-19.

The gene calls are TRBV6-5 and TRBJ1-5, with unresolved D. V was trimmed by 0 bases and J by 3 bases, leaving 9 bases between them. This CDR3 has 15 amino acids. The germline CDR1 and CDR2 sequences are MNHEY and SVGAGI. The CDR3 DNA is TGTGCCAGCAGTTACTCTAGTGCCACCAATCAGCCCCAGCATTTT. It encodes CASSYSSATNQPQHF.

The J gene is TRBJ2-1, the V gene TRBV20-1; 14 bases fit TRBD2. With V trimmed by 4 bases and J by 8 bases, 4 bases remained unmatched. CDR1 is DFQATT and CDR2 is SNEGSKA in the germline V gene (reference sequence). This CDR3 comprises 14 residues. The CDR3 region is CSAIGLAGGDEQFF. The CDR3 region has the DNA TGCAGTGCTATCGGACTAGCGGGAGGCGATGAGCAGTTCTTC.

This CDR3 is CSARVGNGYQPQHF. The CDR3 DNA reads as TGCAGTGCTAGAGTAGGGAACGGGTATCAGCCCCAGCATTTT. The chain is built from TRBV20-1 and TRBJ1-5, with unresolved D. This CDR3 comprises 14 residues. V was cut by 1 base and J by 5 bases, with 12 bases left in between. Germline V lookup: CDR1 DFQATT, CDR2 SNEGSKA (reference sequence).

This clonotype has more than one count but fewer than ten. The gene calls are TRBV11-2 and TRBJ2-2, with D possibly TRBD1 on 5 matching bases. This CDR3 comprises 14 residues. Per germline, CDR1 SGHAT and CDR2 FQNNGV. The germline V and J ends were trimmed by 1 base and 9 bases, with 12 bases remaining between them. The chain's CDR3 is CASSLGGSPRELFF. CDR3 DNA: TGTGCCAGCAGCTTAGGGGGCTCCCCAAGGGAGCTGTTTTTT. The whole variable domain, filled in from reference TRBV11-2 and TRBJ2-2, reads EAGVAQSPRYKIIEKRQSVAFWCNPISGHATLYWYQQILGQGPKLLIQFQNNGVVDDSQLPKDRFSAERLKGVDSTLKIQPAKLEDSAVYLCASSLGGSPRELFFGEGSRLTVL.

The chain recombines TRBV19 with TRBJ2-7; 9 bases map to TRBD2. J gave up 2 bases and V 3 bases, and 17 bases lay outside the gene matches. This CDR3 has 19 residues. Germline CDR1 and CDR2: LNHDA and SQIVND (reference sequence). CDR3 residues: CASSIYRLGLAGPTYEQYF. DNA for the CDR3: TGTGCCAGTAGTATTTATCGTTTAGGGCTAGCGGGACCCACCTACGAGCAGTACTTC. The full variable domain, rest sourced from reference TRBV19 and TRBJ2-7, is DGGITQSPKYLFRKEGQNVTLSCEQNLNHDAMYWYRQDPGQGLRLIYYSQIVNDFQKGDIAEGYSVSREKKESFPLTVTSAQKNPTAFYLCASSIYRLGLAGPTYEQYFGPGTRLTVT.

The chain combines TRBV15 with TRBJ2-2, with 8 bases matching TRBD2. The ends lost 9 bases at V and 4 bases at J; junction bases unmatched: 10. CDR1 LNHNV and CDR2 YYDKDF come from the germline V gene (reference sequence). The CDR3 runs to 15 residues. DNA of the CDR3: TGTGCCACTGGTAGGGGGACTAGTATCACCGGGGAGCTGTTTTTT. Amino acid sequence: CATGRGTSITGELFF.

The chain joins TRBV27 to TRBJ1-1, with D possibly being TRBD1 (5 bases). V was shortened by 6 bases and J by 6 bases, with 17 bases between the two germline ends. The CDR3 runs 14 residues. Looked up from germline, CDR1 is MNHEY and CDR2 is SMNVEV (reference sequence). The CDR3 region is CASRRSGVRSEAFF. Written as DNA, the CDR3 is TGTGCCAGCAGACGCTCGGGGGTTAGGTCTGAAGCTTTCTTT.

J is TRBJ1-2 and V is TRBV24-1; no reliable D call. The CDR3 spans 12 residues. CDR1 is KGHDR and CDR2 is SFDVKD in the germline V gene. V lost 9 bases, J lost 6 bases, and 13 bases lay in between. This CDR3 reads CATSHPSDGYTF. The CDR3, as DNA: TGTGCCACCTCCCACCCGTCCGATGGCTACACCTTC.

The V call is TRBV20-1, the J call TRBJ1-1; TRBD1 aligns across 10 bases. This CDR3 has 14 amino acids. The germline CDR1 and CDR2 sequences are DFQATT and SNEGSKA (reference sequence). The V gene end was trimmed by 6 bases and the J gene end by 5 bases; junction bases not matched to a gene: 9. The CDR3 DNA reads TGCAGTGCCGGCGGGGACAGGGGTATAACTGAAGCTTTCTTT. It is translated as CSAGGDRGITEAFF.

V and J are TRBV19 and TRBJ1-1, with 9 bases fitting TRBD1. The V and J ends lost 6 bases and 1 base, in that order; junction bases with no gene match: 6. CDR1 and CDR2 (germline): LNHDA, SQIVND (reference sequence). This CDR3 comprises 15 residues. CDR3 in amino acids: CASRKPGQGNTEAFF. CDR3 DNA sequence: TGTGCCAGTAGGAAACCGGGACAGGGGAACACTGAAGCTTTCTTT.

This clonotype has a handful of counts. The chain couples TRBV6-5 to TRBJ1-2; D gene uncertain. V was trimmed by 0 bases and J by 8 bases, leaving 13 bases between them. The CDR3 is 14 amino acids. Germline CDR1 is MNHEY and CDR2 is SVGAGI. The CDR3 reads CASSYSGGTEGYTF. For the CDR3, the DNA is TGTGCCAGCAGTTACTCAGGAGGCACGGAAGGCTACACCTTC.

The chain links TRBV6-5 to TRBJ2-3; D is perhaps TRBD1 (5 bases). V lost 4 bases, J lost 2 bases, and 10 bases lay in between. The CDR3 spans 14 residues. CDR1 is MNHEY and CDR2 is SVGAGI in the germline V gene. CDR3 sequence (DNA): TGTGCCAGCAGTTTATCGACAGCCACAGATACGCAGTATTTT. Translation: CASSLSTATDTQYF.

V is TRBV25-1 and J is TRBJ2-1; tentatively, D is TRBD1 (5 bases). Trimming cost V 4 bases and J 10 bases, with 23 bases left between them. The CDR3 consists of 16 residues. CDR1 is MGHDK and CDR2 is SYGVNS in the germline V gene. This CDR3 is CASSGSTVGLLREQFF. The DNA for the CDR3 is TGTGCCAGCAGTGGGTCAACGGTGGGGCTGCTCCGGGAGCAGTTCTTC.

This chain connects TRBV20-1 to TRBJ2-3, with 7 bases that match TRBD2. Germline CDR1 is DFQATT and CDR2 is SNEGSKA (reference sequence). The CDR3 is 15 residues long. V lost 0 bases and J lost 4; bases outside the gene matches: 7. CDR3: CSARDGGRSADTQYF. In DNA form, the CDR3 reads TGCAGTGCTAGAGACGGCGGGAGAAGCGCAGATACGCAGTATTTT.

The chain employs TRBV19 and TRBJ2-1; 10 positions match TRBD2. Germline trimming cut 3 bases from V and 5 bases from J; bases unmatched to any gene: 10. CDR1 LNHDA and CDR2 SQIVND come from the germline V gene (reference sequence). The CDR3 runs 17 residues. CDR3 bases: TGTGCCAGTAGTATGCCCAACCTAGCGGGAGTTAACAATGAGCAGTTCTTC. Amino acids: CASSMPNLAGVNNEQFF. The full variable domain, with the rest looked up from reference TRBV19 and TRBJ2-1, is DGGITQSPKYLFRKEGQNVTLSCEQNLNHDAMYWYRQDPGQGLRLIYYSQIVNDFQKGDIAEGYSVSREKKESFPLTVTSAQKNPTAFYLCASSMPNLAGVNNEQFFGPGTRLTVL.

By share, this clonotype counts as large (0.1 to 1%). The V call is TRBV24-1, the J call TRBJ2-3, with D unresolved. V lost 3 bases and J 2 bases, leaving 8 bases between the germline ends. This CDR3 has 14 residues. Germline assignment: CDR1 KGHDR and CDR2 SFDVKD. CDR3 sequence: CATSDRILTDTQYF. The CDR3 bases are TGTGCCACCAGTGATAGAATCCTCACAGATACGCAGTATTTT.

Here the CDR3 reads CASNPADSTDTQYF. The CDR3 nucleotides read TGCGCCAGCAATCCGGCCGATAGCACAGATACGCAGTATTTT. This chain connects TRBV5-1 to TRBJ2-3; D not resolved. The CDR3 runs 14 residues. CDR1 and CDR2 (germline): SGHRS, YFSETQ. The ends were cut back, 6 bases at V and 0 bases at J, with 11 bases in the middle.

The chain is built from TRBV5-1 and TRBJ1-1; 7 nucleotides line up with TRBD1. J was trimmed by 1 base and V by 5 bases; bases with no gene match: 2. This CDR3 has 13 residues. Germline CDR1 and CDR2: SGHRS and YFSETQ. The CDR3: CASRGQTNTEAFF. Written as DNA, the CDR3 is TGCGCCAGCAGGGGACAGACGAACACTGAAGCTTTCTTT.

A single count supports this clonotype. The gene calls are TRBV20-1 and TRBJ1-4, with 8 positions matching TRBD1. The CDR3 is made up of 14 amino acids. Germline CDR1 and CDR2: DFQATT and SNEGSKA (reference sequence). V was clipped by 2 bases and J by 6 bases; unmatched bases: 5. CDR3 loop: CSARSGGVDEKLFF. The DNA of the CDR3 is TGCAGTGCTAGATCAGGGGGCGTTGATGAAAAACTGTTTTTT.

V and J are TRBV30 and TRBJ1-2; no definite D call. This CDR3 has 14 amino acids. The V end lost 2 bases, the J end lost 5 bases, and 15 bases lay between the germline ends. Germline loops: CDR1 GTSNPN, CDR2 SVGIG (reference sequence). CDR3 DNA: TGTGCCTGGAGTCCCAGAGGGTACCTATATGGCTACACCTTC. As protein: CAWSPRGYLYGYTF. The full variable domain, completed using reference TRBV30 and TRBJ1-2, is SQTIHQWPATLVQPVGSPLSLECTVEGTSNPNLYWYRQAAGRGLQLLFYSVGIGQISSEVPQNLSASRPQDRQFILSSKKLLLSDSGFYLCAWSPRGYLYGYTFGSGTRLTVV.

The gene calls are TRBV7-2 and TRBJ2-1; 7 bases fit TRBD2. J was trimmed by 0 bases and V by 5 bases; bases with no gene match: 7. This CDR3 region has 16 residues. Germline V gene sequence: CDR1 SGHTA, CDR2 FQGNSA. The CDR3 protein is CASSPMGGNSYNEQFF. CDR3 nucleotides: TGTGCCAGCAGCCCGATGGGAGGGAACTCCTACAATGAGCAGTTCTTC.